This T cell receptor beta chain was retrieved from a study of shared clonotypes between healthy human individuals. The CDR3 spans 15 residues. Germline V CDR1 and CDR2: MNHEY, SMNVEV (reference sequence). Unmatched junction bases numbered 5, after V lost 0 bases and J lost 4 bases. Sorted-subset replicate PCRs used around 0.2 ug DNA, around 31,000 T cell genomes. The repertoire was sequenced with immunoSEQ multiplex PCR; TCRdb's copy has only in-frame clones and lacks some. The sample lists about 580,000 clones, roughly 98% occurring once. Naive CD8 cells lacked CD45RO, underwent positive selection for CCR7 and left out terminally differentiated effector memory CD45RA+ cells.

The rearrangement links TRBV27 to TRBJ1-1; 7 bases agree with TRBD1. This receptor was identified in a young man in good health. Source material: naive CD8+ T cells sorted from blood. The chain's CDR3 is CASSLSGGGGTEAFF. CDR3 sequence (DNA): TGTGCCAGCAGTTTATCCGGAGGGGGCGGCACTGAAGCTTTCTTT.